This entry features one T cell receptor beta chain sequence. Only a few counts were recorded for this clonotype. Its antigen is unknown. Base quality data are lacking; no much larger clone is found one base away. Stable Graves' hyperthyroidism was defined as the absence of progression to ophthalmopathy over 18 months of follow-up. Hyperthyroidism patients were newly diagnosed, with disease duration under 2 months, and aged 18 to 65 years. Exclusion was applied to patients with uncontrolled infections, other autoimmune diseases, pregnancy or lactation. Diagnoses relied on clinical symptoms, serum thyroxine and TRAb, thyroid ultrasound and orbital computed tomography. Ficoll-Paque density gradient centrifugation was used to isolate PBMCs from 10 ml of fresh peripheral blood. Total RNA was extracted using Trizol reagent, and RNA quality was assessed on an Agilent 2100 Bioanalyzer. These data originate in a study of T cells in Graves' hyperthyroidism and ophthalmopathy (dated by TCRdb to the late 2010s). With regard to the full study: Peripheral blood was sampled at the time of initial diagnosis, prior to any treatment. To identify distinguishing TCR V-J signatures, a discovery cohort of 100 patients was used, comprising approximately 40 with Graves' ophthalmopathy and 57 with stable Graves' hyperthyroidism. Prospective prediction of ophthalmopathy was tested in an independent validation cohort of fewer than 20 hyperthyroidism patients and some 17 patients who later progressed to ophthalmopathy. The 90 to 100 discovery patients were randomly divided into training and test sets at a 7:3 ratio. Thyroid tissue and blood T-cell repertoires from more than five Graves' hyperthyroidism patients were also compared in the study. After sampling, hyperthyroidism patients received methimazole starting at 30 mg daily, and ophthalmopathy patients received high-dose intravenous methylprednisolone. TCR Vbeta CDR3 sequencing of 135 peripheral blood samples (under 45 ophthalmopathy, 75 to 80 hyperthyroidism and roughly 17 progressor patients) is reported in the paper.

The TCR beta CDR3 regions were amplified from the RNA transcripts. A first-round RT-PCR of the TCR CDR3 used the HTBI primer set with the Qiagen OneStep RT-PCR kit. Libraries were constructed in a second round of multiplex PCR, after which size selection and purification were performed. Libraries were sequenced paired-end with 100 bp reads on an Illumina HiSeq2000. On the study's bioinformatics: Raw data were processed with SOAPnuke, discarding reads with adapters, uncalled bases, mean Phred below 15, or no exact constant-primer or identifier match. High-quality paired reads were merged using COPE v1.2.5, and each unique nucleotide sequence was defined as a clonotype. MiTCR v1.1 was used to align the clonotypes against IMGT TRBV, TRBD and TRBJ reference segments. The analysis included only V-J combinations with a frequency above 0.0001, which together covered 98% to 99.2% of the repertoires. A TCS score was defined as the ratio between F50 (clonal expansion) and ExV (chaos), using BLOSUM62-based TCRdist between CDR3 peptides within each V-J. Welch's t-statistics and random forest reduced fewer than 600 V-J features to roughly 13, which were used in a naive Bayes classifier (R e1071). In TCRdb, the public reads were trimmed at Q25 with fastp and aligned with MiXCR, with productive beta chains retained. Rows with a matching CDR3 protein are joined into one entry that keeps the most common DNA and genes. What appears here as the V and J calls and clone size reflects TCRdb's work, not the paper's. This sample is represented by fewer than 550,000 distinct CDR3 sequences; approximately 15% of them were singletons. The ten largest clones take up 13% to 15% of the sample.

Here is what the overall study found, with its caveats: In validation, the model predicted progression to ophthalmopathy with 65% to 71% sensitivity and roughly 75% specificity, a median of approximately 6.5 months before onset. Most expanded thyroid clonotypes (frequency above 0.001) were also found in blood, which suggests that blood repertoires may mirror thyroid immune responses. A model built on a 13 V-J signature distinguished ophthalmopathy from stable hyperthyroidism, reaching approximately 89% sensitivity and about 81% specificity in cross-validation and 80%/75% in testing. Sample size was not statistically predetermined, and blinding of investigators to group allocation was not performed.

The CDR3 holds 14 amino acids from the cysteine to the phenylalanine. The only DNA kept is the CDR3, 42 bases in frame from the first base. Looking up the germline V gene (reference sequence) yields CDR1 DFQATT and CDR2 SNEGSKA. The V end gives up 1 base and the J end 9 bases, leaving 8 bases in the junction not matched to a gene. This chain is built from TRBV20-1 and TRBJ1-3; 8 bases in the junction line up with TRBD1. The sequenced material came from blood. This receptor was obtained from a woman younger than 35 with Graves' hyperthyroidism. The CDR3 region reads CSARARGPRVTIYF. The bases read TGCAGTGCTAGAGCCAGGGGGCCTAGAGTCACCATATATTTT.